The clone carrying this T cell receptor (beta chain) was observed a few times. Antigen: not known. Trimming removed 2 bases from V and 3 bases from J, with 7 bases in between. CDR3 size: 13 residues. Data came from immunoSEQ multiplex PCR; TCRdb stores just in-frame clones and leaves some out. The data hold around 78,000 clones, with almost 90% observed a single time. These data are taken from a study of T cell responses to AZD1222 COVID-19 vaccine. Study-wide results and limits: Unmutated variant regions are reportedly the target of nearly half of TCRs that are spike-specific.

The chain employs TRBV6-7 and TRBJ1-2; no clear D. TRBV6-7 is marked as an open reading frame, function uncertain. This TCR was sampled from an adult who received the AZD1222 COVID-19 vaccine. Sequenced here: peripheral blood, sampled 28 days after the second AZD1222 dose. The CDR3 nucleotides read TGTGCCAGCAGTTACAGTCGTCACTATGGCTACACCTTC. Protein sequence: CASSYSRHYGYTF.